This T cell receptor (beta chain) was identified during a study of a mutant IDH1 vaccine in newly diagnosed glioma. Study at large: Eight vaccine injections were given to patients in weeks 1, 3, 5, 7, 11, 15, 19 and 23. Once 4-6 weeks had passed after radiotherapy alone, vaccination started, or it started with temozolomide cycles. Treated patients comprised about 62% males and about 40% females, mean age about 44 years. Study observations and caveats: Vaccine-induced immune responses occurred in more than 85% of patients.

Clones were sequenced by immunoSEQ multiplex PCR, and TCRdb holds only the in-frame ones, with some missing. The sample includes almost 85,000 clones, approximately 85% seen only once; the top ten take 2% to 2.5%. Indicated time point: week 23, last vaccination. The investigators gave 300 ug of mutant IDH1 20-mer peptide in each vaccine dose, together with topical imiquimod. The CDR3 has 15 amino acids. The germline CDR1 and CDR2 sequences are SGDLS and YYNGEE. V was pared by 3 bases and J by 4 bases, with 6 bases of the junction left unmatched. Note on this clone: Its matching antigen is unknown.

V is TRBV9 and J is TRBJ2-1; 8 bases are a match to TRBD1. Here the sequenced sample was PBMCs, taken from a glioma patient whose treatment included an IDH1 peptide vaccine. The origin of this receptor is a young man with glioma. Some clones in this sample may be carry-over from other donors' samples. The CDR3 coding sequence is TGTGCCAGCAGCGCCCGGGACAGGACTTACAATGAGCAGTTCTTC. This encodes CASSARDRTYNEQFF.